This T cell receptor (beta chain) was retrieved from a study of T cells in tuberculosis. Study at large: The T cells targeted glucose monomycolate, a mycobacterial lipid, via CD1B.

General study findings and limits: Low-affinity CD1B-GMM tetramer-binding T cells may have been missed.

Sorting used thawed, overnight-rested PBMC stained with anti-CD3, a viability dye and GMM-loaded CD1B tetramer. The lipid loaded on the CD1B tetramers was C32 glucose monomycolate from Rhodococcus equi. Before cryopreservation, the sorted PBMC lost their CD14-expressing monocytes. The repertoire was sequenced with immunoSEQ multiplex PCR; TCRdb's copy has only in-frame clones and lacks some. The top ten clones hold less than 2.5% of a sample with roughly 92,000 clones, more than 75% of them seen once. Source material: CD1b-GMM tetramer-negative cells sorted from PBMCs. The TCR sequence derives from an adult woman with latent tuberculosis.

The CDR3 region has the DNA TGTGCCAGCAGCTTGGCCGCGCGGGTTGGGGAACACACCATATATTTT. It codes for CASSLAARVGEHTIYF. The gene calls are TRBV7-2 and TRBJ1-3; D is uncertain. V was clipped by 3 bases and J by 8 bases, with 20 bases between them. The CDR3 spans 16 residues. The germline CDR1 and CDR2 sequences are SGHTA and FQGNSA.